Sequencing of this T cell receptor beta chain was carried out in a study of cytomegalovirus exposure and HLA in healthy donors. J lost 0 bases, V lost 7 bases, and 3 bases had no gene match. Germline assignment: CDR1 SEHNR and CDR2 FQNEAQ (reference sequence). This CDR3 spans 13 amino acids. Using immunoSEQ multiplex PCR, the repertoire was profiled, and TCRdb retains in-frame clones only, with some absent. The table records about 180,000 clones, around nine tenths of them present only once. The V and J genes are TRBV7-9 and TRBJ2-7, with 7 bases fitting TRBD1. Sample: PBMCs. The sequence came from a woman aged 25 to 39 in good health and CMV-seronegative. For the CDR3, the DNA is TGTGCCAGCACATGGGACAGCTCCTACGAGCAGTACTTC. This sequence encodes CASTWDSSYEQYF.